The rows below give T cell receptor beta chains drawn from one sample of a study of cytomegalovirus exposure and HLA in healthy donors. TCRdb keeps only in-frame clones here, not all; method: immunoSEQ multiplex PCR. The sample consists of some 200,000 clones, roughly 70% of them appearing once. Sequencing used PBMCs. These receptor sequences come from a man aged 40-49 years in good health and CMV-seropositive. CDR3s include the opening cysteine and the closing phenylalanine or tryptophan. The D gene is left open where the match is weak. The size entry is marked missing in some rows and otherwise reads once, few, many or a size class.

D: TRBD1
V: TRBV7-9
size: few
length: 15
J: TRBJ1-1
DNA: TGTGCCAGCAGCTTGAACAGGGGGCAATGGTCTGAAGCTTTCTTT
CDR3: CASSLNRGQWSEAFF

D: TRBD1
V: TRBV2
size: .
length: 15
J: TRBJ1-5
DNA: TGTGCCAGCAGTGCACAGGGGGCAGGCAATCAGCCCCAGCATTTT
CDR3: CASSAQGAGNQPQHF

D: .
V: TRBV21-1
size: .
length: 15
J: TRBJ1-2
DNA: TGTGCCAGCGGGACAGGGGGCTTAGCTAACTATGGCTACACCTTC
CDR3: CASGTGGLANYGYTF

D: .
V: TRBV11-2
size: .
length: 16
J: TRBJ1-1
DNA: TGTGCCAGCAGCTTAGGTCGGAGGGAATGGACCACTGAAGCTTTCTTT
CDR3: CASSLGRREWTTEAFF

D: TRBD1
V: TRBV6-5
size: .
length: 14
J: TRBJ2-5
DNA: TGTGCCAGCAGTGAAGGGACAGGAAGAGAGACCCAGTACTTC
CDR3: CASSEGTGRETQYF

D: TRBD1
V: TRBV29-1
size: .
length: 17
J: TRBJ2-7
DNA: TGCAGCCCCTCCCGGACAGGGGTGCCGAAGTTTCGCTACGAGCAGTACTTC
CDR3: CSPSRTGVPKFRYEQYF

D: TRBD1
V: TRBV28
size: once
length: 14
J: TRBJ2-7
DNA: TGTGCCAGCAGTTCAGGGGGTAGCTCCTACGAGCAGTACTTC
CDR3: CASSSGGSSYEQYF

D: .
V: TRBV4-1
size: .
length: 16
J: TRBJ1-4
DNA: TGCGCCAGCAGCCTAACAGGAGTTGCAACTAATGAAAAACTGTTTTTT
CDR3: CASSLTGVATNEKLFF

D: .
V: TRBV25-1
size: .
length: 13
J: TRBJ1-4
DNA: TGTGCCAGCAGTGAATCGGGAAGGGAAAAACTGTTTTTT
CDR3: CASSESGREKLFF

D: .
V: TRBV11-2
size: few
length: 16
J: TRBJ2-5
DNA: TGTGCCAGCACCCCCTATGGGGGGAGGTACCAAGAGACCCAGTACTTC
CDR3: CASTPYGGRYQETQYF

D: .
V: TRBV7-9
size: .
length: 15
J: TRBJ2-3
DNA: TGTGCCATCGGAGGGGGCGGGGCGGGCACAGATACGCAGTATTTT
CDR3: CAIGGGGAGTDTQYF

D: .
V: TRBV2
size: .
length: 14
J: TRBJ2-1
DNA: TGTGCCAGCGAGTTCCCAGGGGCGAACAATGAGCAGTTCTTC
CDR3: CASEFPGANNEQFF

D: TRBD1
V: TRBV6-4
size: .
length: 15
J: TRBJ1-4
DNA: TGTGCCAGCAGTGCATCAGGGGGAGAGGGCGAAAAACTGTTTTTT
CDR3: CASSASGGEGEKLFF

D: .
V: TRBV29-1
size: .
length: 13
J: TRBJ2-7
DNA: TGCAGCGTTCTATTCGGGTCCACCTACGAGCAGTACTTC
CDR3: CSVLFGSTYEQYF

D: .
V: TRBV19
size: .
length: 15
J: TRBJ1-4
DNA: TGTGCCAGTAGTTTCCGGGTCGAGGGCTATGAAAAACTGTTTTTT
CDR3: CASSFRVEGYEKLFF

D: .
V: TRBV19
size: .
length: 13
J: TRBJ1-6
DNA: TGTGCCAGTAGTAGGGAGGTAGTCTCACCCCTCCACTTT
CDR3: CASSREVVSPLHF

D: .
V: TRBV5-1
size: .
length: 14
J: TRBJ2-3
DNA: TGCGCCAGCAGCGCCCTGGAGGGCACAGATACGCAGTATTTT
CDR3: CASSALEGTDTQYF

D: .
V: TRBV10-3
size: .
length: 14
J: TRBJ2-2
DNA: TGTGCCATCAGTCCTGAAGGGGGCACCGGGGAGCTGTTTTTT
CDR3: CAISPEGGTGELFF

D: TRBD1
V: TRBV7-3
size: .
length: 15
J: TRBJ2-2
DNA: TGTGCCAGCAGCTTAAGGGACAGGGGGACCGGGGAGCTGTTTTTT
CDR3: CASSLRDRGTGELFF

D: TRBD1
V: TRBV2
size: few
length: 16
J: TRBJ2-2
DNA: TGTGCCACCAAAGGGGGCCAGACAGTGAACACCGGGGAGCTGTTTTTT
CDR3: CATKGGQTVNTGELFF

D: .
V: TRBV5-1
size: .
length: 16
J: TRBJ2-1
DNA: TGCGCCAGCAGCTTGGAAAAGTACAGCTCCTACAATGAGCAGTTCTTC
CDR3: CASSLEKYSSYNEQFF

D: .
V: TRBV15
size: once
length: 17
J: TRBJ1-2
DNA: TGTGCCACCAGCAGAGTGAGAGTTCTATACCCTAACTATGGCTACACCTTC
CDR3: CATSRVRVLYPNYGYTF

D: TRBD1
V: TRBV6-6
size: .
length: 15
J: TRBJ1-5
DNA: TGTGCCAGCAGCCGGGGACAGGGGGCCCATCAGCCCCAGCATTTT
CDR3: CASSRGQGAHQPQHF

D: .
V: TRBV5-1
size: .
length: 13
J: TRBJ2-3
DNA: TGCGCCAGCAGCCCCGGACAGCTACATACGCAGTATTTT
CDR3: CASSPGQLHTQYF

D: .
V: TRBV27
size: .
length: 13
J: TRBJ2-7
DNA: TGTGCCAGCAGTTTGGCGGCAGCCTACGAGCAGTACTTC
CDR3: CASSLAAAYEQYF